A single sample is the source of the 11 T cell receptor beta chains below, sequenced in a study of B cell selection in AIRE deficiency. Sequencing used immunoSEQ multiplex PCR; TCRdb keeps in-frame clones, though not all of them. The profile shows about 25,000 clones, 90% to 97% of them singletons. The sorted conventional CD4 T cells were gated as CD4+CD127+. Input material: CD4+CD127+ conventional T cells sorted from PBMCs. These receptor sequences come from a human donor in good health.

The V gene is TRBV18, the J gene TRBJ2-7, with D perhaps matching TRBD2 (6 bases). Germline loops: CDR1 KGHSH, CDR2 LQKENI. The V end lost 5 bases, the J end lost 7 bases, and 18 bases lay between the germline ends. This CDR3 is 14 amino acids long. The CDR3 region is CASSGGTERREQYF. The CDR3, as DNA: TGTGCCAGCTCAGGGGGGACGGAAAGGCGGGAGCAGTACTTC.

Worth noting for this clone: The junction shows a germline mismatch at one end, possibly a read error. The CDR3 nucleotides are TGCGCCAGCAGCCCCGGGACTAGCGGGCTACGTTTT. It encodes CASSPGTSGLRF. V is TRBV5-1 and J is TRBJ2-3; 12 bases map to TRBD2. The CDR3 covers 12 residues. From germline, CDR1 is SGHRS and CDR2 YFSETQ.

V and J are TRBV25-1 and TRBJ2-7; tentatively, D is TRBD1 (5 bases). From germline, CDR1 is MGHDK and CDR2 SYGVNS. This CDR3 is built from 14 residues. Trimming took off 3 bases at V and 2 bases at J, with 11 bases between the two ends. The DNA for the CDR3 is TGTGCCAGCAGTGAGTCCGACAGCCCCTACGAGCAGTACTTC. It translates to CASSESDSPYEQYF.

The chain joins TRBV2 to TRBJ1-6; tentative D call: TRBD1 (5 bases). CDR1 and CDR2 (germline): SNHLY, FYNNEI. The V end lost 4 bases, the J end lost 9 bases, and 19 bases lay between the germline ends. The CDR3 sequence is 16 residues long. CDR3 in amino acids: CASSGRQGFGSSPLHF. The CDR3 DNA is TGTGCCAGCAGTGGGCGCCAGGGCTTCGGAAGTTCACCCCTCCACTTT.

The chain combines TRBV5-4 with TRBJ1-4; D gene uncertain. The CDR3 has 14 residues. Trimming cost V 0 bases and J 8 bases, with 11 bases left between them. CDR1 is SGHNT, CDR2 YYREEE, per germline (reference sequence). CDR3 nucleotides: TGTGCCAGCAGCTTGGGAGCACGTGAGGAAAAACTGTTTTTT. Translating gives CASSLGAREEKLFF. Complete variable domain (other parts from reference TRBV5-4 and TRBJ1-4): ETGVTQSPTHLIKTRGQQVTLRCSSQSGHNTVSWYQQALGQGPQFIFQYYREEENGRGNFPPRFSGLQFPNYSSELNVNALELDDSALYLCASSLGAREEKLFFGSGTQLSVL.

The chain employs TRBV5-1 and TRBJ1-4; D unresolved. The CDR3 runs to 16 residues. Trimming took off 4 bases at V and 8 bases at J, with 21 bases between the two ends. Germline V lookup: CDR1 SGHRS, CDR2 YFSETQ. CDR3 residues: CASSTSGRDTGEKLFF. CDR3 DNA: TGCGCCAGCAGCACTAGCGGACGGGATACGGGGGAAAAACTGTTTTTT.

The table lists this clone with a few counts. CDR3 nucleotides: TGTGCCAGCAGTTTACACCTGCAGGAGCCCCAGCATTTT. This codes for CASSLHLQEPQHF. The J gene is TRBJ1-5, the V gene TRBV6-1; the D is unclear. The CDR3 totals 13 residues. Germline CDR1 and CDR2: MNHNS and SASEGT. Trimming shortened V by 5 bases and J by 8 bases, and 13 bases separated the two germline ends.

V gene TRBV13 combines with J gene TRBJ2-1, with TRBD1 matching over 7 bases. Trimming took 3 bases from V and 5 from J; bases not matched to a gene: 7. The V gene's germline CDR1 is PRHDT and CDR2 FYEKMQ (reference sequence). There are 15 residues in the CDR3. This CDR3 is CASSFRDRVHNEQFF. The CDR3, as DNA: TGTGCCAGCAGCTTCCGAGACAGGGTCCACAATGAGCAGTTCTTC. Complete variable domain (other parts from reference TRBV13 and TRBJ2-1): AAGVIQSPRHLIKEKRETATLKCYPIPRHDTVYWYQQGPGQDPQFLISFYEKMQSDKGSIPDRFSAQQFSDYHSELNMSSLELGDSALYFCASSFRDRVHNEQFFGPGTRLTVL.

This chain uses TRBV7-2 with TRBJ2-1; the match to TRBD2 covers 7 bases. The trim removed 3 bases at V and 3 bases at J, leaving 14 bases unmatched. Germline V gives CDR1 SGHTA, CDR2 FQGNSA. There are 18 residues in the CDR3. CDR3: CASSFGGTNRVLYNEQFF. In nucleotides, the CDR3 is TGTGCCAGCAGCTTCGGTGGGACTAACCGGGTTCTCTACAATGAGCAGTTCTTC.

This rearrangement joins TRBV18 to TRBJ1-2, with TRBD1 identical over 8 bases. V lost 6 bases to trimming and J lost 5 bases; unmatched junction nucleotides: 8. Germline-derived CDR1 and CDR2 are KGHSH and LQKENI. The CDR3 runs 14 residues. The CDR3 nucleotides are TGTGCCAGCTCTCCGGGACAGGAAGTTTATGGCTACACCTTC. This codes for CASSPGQEVYGYTF.

The V and J genes are TRBV19 and TRBJ2-7; 10 nucleotides align to TRBD1. The trim removed 6 bases at V and 5 bases at J, leaving 7 bases unmatched. CDR1 is LNHDA, CDR2 SQIVND, per germline (reference sequence). The CDR3 extends over 14 amino acids. For the CDR3, the DNA is TGTGCCAGTAGACAGACAGGGGGCAACCACGAGCAGTACTTC. This codes for CASRQTGGNHEQYF. Combining the CDR3 with reference TRBV19 and TRBJ2-7 gives the whole variable domain DGGITQSPKYLFRKEGQNVTLSCEQNLNHDAMYWYRQDPGQGLRLIYYSQIVNDFQKGDIAEGYSVSREKKESFPLTVTSAQKNPTAFYLCASRQTGGNHEQYFGPGTRLTVT.